The 8 T cell receptor beta chains reported below all come from one sample, sequenced in a study of radiotherapy plus CTLA-4 blockade in lung cancer. TCRdb's copy holds only in-frame clones and misses some; the assay was immunoSEQ multiplex PCR. Seen here are 50,000 or so clones, around nine tenths observed once, and the top ten hold less than 9.5%. The specimen comprised peripheral blood, sampled from a patient treated with radiotherapy plus ipilimumab. Receptor source: a human donor with non-small cell lung cancer whose response to radiotherapy plus ipilimumab could not be evaluated.

J is TRBJ2-2 and V is TRBV2, with unresolved D. The germline V gene encodes CDR1 SNHLY and CDR2 FYNNEI. V gave up 5 bases and J gave up 6 bases, with 10 bases separating them. This CDR3 region has 13 residues. CDR3 residues: CASSFTVSGELFF. CDR3 bases: TGTGCCAGCAGTTTCACAGTATCCGGGGAGCTGTTTTTT.

The chain employs TRBV5-1 and TRBJ2-3, with 10 bases lining up with TRBD2. CDR1 SGHRS and CDR2 YFSETQ come from the germline V gene. The CDR3 length is 15 residues. V was clipped by 0 bases and J by 9 bases; unmatched bases: 7. CDR3 sequence: CASSLGSGGAATQYF. The CDR3 DNA sequence: TGCGCCAGCAGCTTGGGGAGCGGGGGGGCCGCGACGCAGTATTTT.

The gene calls are TRBV6-4 and TRBJ2-3; 9 bases agree with TRBD2. With 2 bases clipped from V and 0 bases from J, the junction kept 0 bases outside the gene matches. The CDR3 is 15 residues long. Germline CDR1 and CDR2: MRHNA and SNTAGT. The CDR3 DNA is TGTGCCAGCAGTGACCTAGCGGGGAGCACAGATACGCAGTATTTT. Translating gives CASSDLAGSTDTQYF.

This chain joins TRBV6-1 and TRBJ2-3, with no clear D. V was trimmed by 4 bases and J by 0 bases, leaving 8 bases between them. This CDR3 contains 14 residues. Germline CDR1 MNHNS, CDR2 SASEGT. CDR3 sequence (DNA): TGTGCCAGCAGTGCTCGGCGGAGCACAGATACGCAGTATTTT. This encodes CASSARRSTDTQYF.

CDR3 DNA sequence: TGCGCCAGCAGCTCCATGGGGAGAGATAACTATGGCTACACCTTC. This codes for CASSSMGRDNYGYTF. This sequence joins TRBV5-1 and TRBJ1-2; D gene ambiguous. Germline CDR1 reads SGHRS; CDR2 reads YFSETQ. The V and J ends lost 3 bases and 1 base respectively, with 13 bases between them. The CDR3 runs to 15 residues.

The V and J genes are TRBV7-9 and TRBJ2-3, with TRBD2 matching over 10 bases. In germline, CDR1 is SEHNR, CDR2 FQNEAQ (reference sequence). The length of the CDR3 is 19 residues. With 0 bases clipped from V and 0 bases from J, the junction kept 9 bases outside the gene matches. In DNA, the CDR3 is TGTGCCAGCAGCTTAGCGCTACTAGCGGGGACGACTAGCACAGATACGCAGTATTTT. Protein: CASSLALLAGTTSTDTQYF.

This chain connects TRBV6-5 to TRBJ1-5, with 9 bases aligning to TRBD1. CDR1 and CDR2 (germline): MNHEY, SVGAGI. Germline trimming cut 2 bases from V and 1 base from J; bases unmatched to any gene: 0. This CDR3 comprises 15 residues. The CDR3 region is CASSYGTGSNQPQHF. The CDR3 region has the DNA TGTGCCAGCAGTTACGGGACAGGGAGCAATCAGCCCCAGCATTTT.

The V call is TRBV9, the J call TRBJ2-5; 12 nucleotides match TRBD2. CDR1 SGDLS and CDR2 YYNGEE come from the germline V gene. The CDR3 runs to 16 residues. The J segment lost 5 bases and the V segment lost 4 bases, leaving 9 bases of the junction unmatched. The CDR3 sequence: CASSLTSGGLLETQYF. The CDR3 DNA follows: TGTGCCAGCAGCCTTACTAGCGGGGGGTTATTGGAGACCCAGTACTTC.